Listed below are T cell receptor beta chains from one sample, sequenced in a study of early T cells in non-severe SARS-CoV-2 infection. Using its own MiXCR run on the 5' RACE reads, TCRdb lists one record per CDR3 protein. The sample holds 79,000 or so distinct CDR3 sequences, 10% to 15% seen once. Input material: whole blood. The receptors were sampled from an adult who was a healthcare worker with PCR-confirmed SARS-CoV-2 infection or an uninfected control (not recorded which). Each CDR3 is given with its conserved first and last residue. The D gene is left open where the match is weak. Not every row has a clone size; where given, it reads once, few, many or a size class.

>.|few|TRBV7-2|TRBJ1-6
TGTGCCAGCAGCTCTACAGGGACACTCAATTCACCCCTCCACTTT
CASSSTGTLNSPLHF
>TRBD2|many|TRBV9|TRBJ2-3
TGTGCCAGCAGCCCAAGACTAGCGGGGGCGGTAGCGGATACGCAGTATTTT
CASSPRLAGAVADTQYF
>.|many|TRBV5-6|TRBJ1-1
TGTGCCAGCAGCTTGATCAGGAGTGAAGCTTTCTTT
CASSLIRSEAFF
>.|few|TRBV6-1|TRBJ2-1
TGTGCCAGCAGTGAAGGGGCAGGGGTTGGCTCCAATGAGCAGTTCTTC
CASSEGAGVGSNEQFF
>TRBD2|many|TRBV7-2|TRBJ2-1
TGTGCCAGCAGTTTGGAAGCGGGGCAATACAATGAGCAGTTCTTC
CASSLEAGQYNEQFF
>TRBD1|few|TRBV29-1|TRBJ2-1
TGCAGCGAGAACAGGGGGCTGTCTAATGAGCAGTTCTTC
CSENRGLSNEQFF
>.|many|TRBV6-2/TRBV6-3|TRBJ2-7
TGTGCCAGCAGCCTCGTTGGAGGGACCGGAGGACGGGAGCAGTACTTC
CASSLVGGTGGREQYF
>.|few|TRBV2|TRBJ2-7
TGTGCCAGCAATCCTTGGGGGCCTACTGGTGCCGACGAGCAGTACTTC
CASNPWGPTGADEQYF
>.|few|TRBV6-2/TRBV6-3|TRBJ2-2
TGTGCCAGCAGTTCCTCCGGGGTAGCGCTTATTAACACCGGGGAGCTGTTTTTT
CASSSSGVALINTGELFF
>.|many|TRBV18|TRBJ1-1
TGTGCCAGCTCACCACCCGGGGGGGCACGGACTGAAGCTTTCTTT
CASSPPGGARTEAFF
>.|many|TRBV28|TRBJ1-4
TGTGCCAGCAGTTTACGGGGGGGTGGTGAAAAACTGTTTTTT
CASSLRGGGEKLFF
>TRBD2|few|TRBV4-1|TRBJ2-7
TGCGCCAGCAGCACCCGGCCTCGGATTGGGGCTAGCGGCTCCTACGAGCAGTACTTC
CASSTRPRIGASGSYEQYF
>.|.|TRBV29-1|TRBJ2-7
TGCAGCGTTGAAGGTGGACGGAAGAGCTCCTACGAGCAGTACTTC
CSVEGGRKSSYEQYF
>TRBD1|few|TRBV20-1|TRBJ2-2
TGCAGTGCCATTTCGGGACAGGGGGCAAGCGGGGAGCTGTTTTTT
CSAISGQGASGELFF
>TRBD2|many|TRBV6-4|TRBJ2-1
TGTGCCAGCAGTTCAGTAGCGGGAGGAGGTGATGAGCAGTTCTTC
CASSSVAGGGDEQFF
>.|few|TRBV4-3|TRBJ1-2
TGCGCCAGCAGCCAAGAACTTGGACAGTCCCATTATGGCTACACCTTC
CASSQELGQSHYGYTF
>TRBD2|.|TRBV9|TRBJ2-1
TGTGCCAGCAGCGTTAGCGGGGACAAAACCTACAATGAGCAGTTCTTC
CASSVSGDKTYNEQFF
>.|few|TRBV7-7|TRBJ2-2
TGTGCCAGCAGCCCAGTGGGAGGTGTTACCGGGGAGCTGTTTTTT
CASSPVGGVTGELFF
>.|.|TRBV12-3/TRBV12-4|TRBJ2-1
TGTGCCAGCAGTTTTGGGGGGAGAGCCAATGAGCAGTTCTTC
CASSFGGRANEQFF
>.|.|TRBV13|TRBJ2-7
TGTGCCAGCAGCCAGGGTGGACGGAATCCCTACGAGCAGTACTTC
CASSQGGRNPYEQYF
>.|.|TRBV7-2|TRBJ2-7
TGTGCCAGCAGCCCTGGTGCAGCGACCTACGAGCAGTACTTC
CASSPGAATYEQYF
>.|.|TRBV20-1|TRBJ2-2
TGCAGTGCTAGAGATAATGGGCGGGCCTTCACCGGGGAGCTGTTTTTT
CSARDNGRAFTGELFF
>.|few|TRBV3-1|TRBJ2-7
TGTGCCAGCAGCCAAGAGGGGTCGGGCGTTCCCTCCTACGAGCAGTACTTC
CASSQEGSGVPSYEQYF
>.|many|TRBV6-2/TRBV6-3|TRBJ2-7
TGTGCCAGCAGTTACCGAATGAGCTCCTACGAGCAGTACTTC
CASSYRMSSYEQYF
>.|.|TRBV2|TRBJ2-1
TGTGCCACAGCGGAAGCTTCCAATGAGCAGTTCTTC
CATAEASNEQFF
>.|.|TRBV20-1|TRBJ2-4
TGCAGTGCTGCCGGAACAAAAAACATTCAGTACTTC
CSAAGTKNIQYF
>.|.|TRBV29-1|TRBJ2-1
TGCAGCGTTGAAGTTGCCAGCTACAATGAGCAGTTCTTC
CSVEVASYNEQFF
>.|many|TRBV7-6|TRBJ2-7
TGTGCCAGCAGCTTGCGGACAGACTCCTACGAGCAGTACTTC
CASSLRTDSYEQYF
>.|.|TRBV9|TRBJ1-1
TGTGCCAGCAGCGTAGATGGCAGGGTATCAAACACTGAAGCTTTCTTT
CASSVDGRVSNTEAFF
>.|many|TRBV28|TRBJ2-7
TGTGCCAGCACCCCGTCGGGGGTGAAATCCTACGAGCAGTACTTC
CASTPSGVKSYEQYF
>TRBD2|many|TRBV6-6|TRBJ2-3
TGTGCCAGCAGCTCCGGACTAGCGATTAGCACAGATACGCAGTATTTT
CASSSGLAISTDTQYF
>TRBD2|many|TRBV14|TRBJ2-7
TGTGCCAGCAGCCTCAGCGGGGCGTCCTACGAGCAGTACTTC
CASSLSGASYEQYF
>.|many|TRBV18|TRBJ2-1
TGTGCCAGCTCACCGGGGCTAGGTGAGCAGTTCTTC
CASSPGLGEQFF
>.|few|TRBV5-1|TRBJ1-1
TGCGCCAGCACCAGGGAAGGGACGGCCGAAGCTGAAGCTTTCTTT
CASTREGTAEAEAFF
>.|many|TRBV6-2/TRBV6-3|TRBJ1-1
TGTGCCAGCAGTTACGGAGAGAACTGGTACACTGAAGCTTTCTTT
CASSYGENWYTEAFF
>TRBD2|many|TRBV5-1|TRBJ2-3
TGCGCCAGCAGCTTGGTCCTAGCGGGGCGGATCGCAGATACGCAGTATTTT
CASSLVLAGRIADTQYF
>.|.|TRBV6-2/TRBV6-3|TRBJ1-2
TGTGCCAGCAGTACCCCCGGAGGGGAGAACTATGGCTACACCTTC
CASSTPGGENYGYTF
>.|few|TRBV29-1|TRBJ1-3
TGCAGCGCGGAATCTGGAAACACCATATATTTT
CSAESGNTIYF
>.|few|TRBV12-3/TRBV12-4|TRBJ2-5
TGTGCCAGCAGTTTAGCGGTCCAAGAGACCCAGTACTTC
CASSLAVQETQYF
>.|many|TRBV5-1|TRBJ1-2
TGCGCCAGCAGCTTGGAAGGGATAGGCATCTATGGCTACACCTTC
CASSLEGIGIYGYTF
>.|many|TRBV5-8|TRBJ2-1
TGTGCCAGCAGCTTGGGTTTTGGTGGAGGGCAGTTCTTC
CASSLGFGGGQFF
>.|.|TRBV7-7|TRBJ1-1
TGTGCTAGCAGCCCACTTCAAATGACTGAAGCTTTCTTT
CASSPLQMTEAFF
>.|few|TRBV28|TRBJ2-3
TGTGCCAGCAGTTTATCCAGGGAAACAGATACGCAGTATTTT
CASSLSRETDTQYF
>TRBD2|many|TRBV27|TRBJ2-1
TGTGCCAGCAGTGCTGGGACTAGCGGGACCTACAATGAGCAGTTCTTC
CASSAGTSGTYNEQFF
>.|.|TRBV11-3|TRBJ2-2
TGTGCCAGCAGCTTAGATAGGGCCTCGAACACCGGGGAGCTGTTTTTT
CASSLDRASNTGELFF
>.|.|TRBV20-1|TRBJ1-6
TGCAGTGCTAGAGTGGTTTCGGGACACGAAAATTCACCCCTCCACTTT
CSARVVSGHENSPLHF
>.|few|TRBV4-2|TRBJ2-3
TGTGCCAGCAGCCAAGATGTGGGGCTAGGTAGCACAGATACGCAGTATTTT
CASSQDVGLGSTDTQYF
>TRBD1|.|TRBV7-6|TRBJ2-7
TGTGTCAGCAGCTTAAGACAGGGGGCGCGTGACGAGCAGTACTTC
CVSSLRQGARDEQYF
>TRBD1|.|TRBV7-9|TRBJ2-7
TGTGCCAGCAGCCAGATAATACTAAGACAGGGGGCGGAAGAGCAGTACTTC
CASSQIILRQGAEEQYF